The rows below give T cell receptor beta chains drawn from one sample of a study of shared T cell receptors in the human thymus. Repertoires were generated with immunoSEQ multiplex PCR, while TCRdb's copy carries only in-frame clones and drops some. In the table there are roughly 710,000 clones, 80% to 90% of which are singletons. The same specimen was also included in a second study, on human thymus T cells.

The sequenced sample was thymocytes. The receptors shown here come from a girl less than two years old with a congenital heart defect. The CDR3 runs from the conserved cysteine through the conserved F or W. D genes are given only for firm matches. Where a row states a size, it is once, few, many or the class of an expanded clone; other rows omit it.

abundance,j_gene,v_gene,d_gene,CDR3aa,CDR3nt
NA,TRBJ1-2,TRBV5-1,TRBD1,CASSLARDRGWSYTF,TGCGCCAGCAGCTTGGCCCGCGACAGGGGTTGGAGCTACACCTTC
NA,TRBJ1-5,TRBV4-1,NA,CASSQKETDSDQPQHF,TGCGCCAGCAGCCAAAAAGAAACCGACAGTGATCAGCCCCAGCATTTT
NA,TRBJ2-7,TRBV7-2,TRBD1,CASSLSGTGSEQYF,TGTGCCAGCAGCTTATCCGGGACAGGGAGCGAGCAGTACTTC
NA,TRBJ1-4,TRBV27,NA,CASSVTGKENEKLFF,TGTGCCAGCAGTGTCACAGGAAAGGAGAATGAAAAACTGTTTTTT
NA,TRBJ2-1,TRBV5-4,TRBD1,CASSEGTVHAKGNEQFF,TGTGCCAGCAGCGAGGGGACAGTACACGCCAAGGGGAATGAGCAGTTCTTC
NA,TRBJ1-2,TRBV6-4,NA,CASSPSTRRGYGYTF,TGTGCCAGCAGTCCATCGACACGGCGGGGCTATGGCTACACCTTC
NA,TRBJ2-1,TRBV6-1,NA,CASSVGGTQNNEQFF,TGTGCCAGCAGCGTCGGGGGGACACAGAACAATGAGCAGTTCTTC
few,TRBJ2-1,TRBV2,NA,CASSEGGLAYNEQFF,TGTGCCAGCAGTGAAGGTGGTCTAGCCTACAATGAGCAGTTCTTC
NA,TRBJ2-2,TRBV30,TRBD2,CAWSLYKTSGLDSTLNTGELFF,TGTGCCTGGAGTCTTTACAAAACATCGGGACTAGACTCGACGCTGAACACCGGGGAGCTGTTTTTT
NA,TRBJ1-2,TRBV18,TRBD1,CAIYDRQGASRDYGYTF,TGTGCCATCTACGACCGACAGGGCGCCTCCCGGGACTATGGCTACACCTTC
NA,TRBJ1-2,TRBV5-1,TRBD1,CASSLRDSLSYGYTF,TGCGCCAGCAGCTTGCGGGACAGCCTATCCTATGGCTACACCTTC
few,TRBJ1-2,TRBV7-9,TRBD1,CASTRHPAGQGVGYTF,TGTGCCAGCACCCGCCATCCTGCGGGACAGGGTGTAGGCTACACCTTC
NA,TRBJ2-4,TRBV25-1,NA,CASSEFRRGLGNIQYF,TGTGCCAGCAGTGAATTCCGGAGGGGGCTGGGAAACATTCAGTACTTC
NA,TRBJ2-7,TRBV10-2,TRBD2,CASSEGLAGAKQYF,TGCGCCAGCAGTGAAGGACTAGCGGGGGCGAAGCAGTACTTC
NA,TRBJ1-2,TRBV18,NA,CASSHRAGYTF,TGTGCCAGCTCACACAGGGCTGGCTACACCTTC
NA,TRBJ2-1,TRBV6-1,TRBD1,CASSVLTGTEQFF,TGTGCCAGCAGTGTACTGACAGGGACTGAGCAGTTCTTC
NA,TRBJ1-1,TRBV5-4,NA,CASSFDRTGRAFF,TGTGCCAGCAGCTTTGATCGGACGGGGAGGGCTTTCTTT
NA,TRBJ1-2,TRBV9,TRBD1,CASSDGQGANYGYTF,TGTGCCAGCAGCGATGGACAGGGGGCGAACTATGGCTACACCTTC
NA,TRBJ2-5,TRBV2,TRBD2,CALPVAGGDQETQYF,TGTGCCTTGCCGGTAGCGGGGGGTGACCAAGAGACCCAGTACTTC
NA,TRBJ2-7,TRBV6-5,NA,CASSYDSHEQYF,TGTGCCAGCAGTTACGACAGCCACGAGCAGTACTTC
NA,TRBJ1-2,TRBV6-5,NA,CASTLGLSYGYTF,TGTGCCAGCACTTTGGGACTGTCCTATGGCTACACCTTC
NA,TRBJ1-2,TRBV28,TRBD1,CASRVVRQGVWDGYTF,TGTGCCAGCAGGGTGGTTAGACAGGGGGTGTGGGATGGCTACACCTTC
NA,TRBJ1-6,TRBV28,TRBD1,CASKRTGGSRWTLGAYNSPLHF,TGTGCCAGCAAGAGGACAGGGGGATCCAGGTGGACTTTGGGGGCATATAATTCACCCCTCCACTTT
few,TRBJ1-2,TRBV6-1,NA,CASSEEGGRLLLYGYTF,TGTGCCAGCAGTGAAGAAGGAGGGCGATTACTCCTATATGGCTACACCTTC
once,TRBJ1-2,TRBV5-1,TRBD1,CASSLLDRDYGYTF,TGCGCCAGCAGCTTGCTTGACAGGGACTATGGCTACACCTTC
NA,TRBJ2-7,TRBV7-2,TRBD1,CASSSRTGGAYEQYF,TGTGCCAGCAGCTCGAGGACAGGGGGCGCGTACGAGCAGTACTTC
few,TRBJ1-2,TRBV5-5,NA,CASSLAVDRRANYGYTF,TGTGCCAGCAGCTTGGCCGTAGACCGCCGAGCGAACTATGGCTACACCTTC
NA,TRBJ1-1,TRBV7-6,TRBD1,CASSLNRGLNTEAFF,TGTGCCAGCAGCTTAAACAGGGGGTTGAACACTGAAGCTTTCTTT
NA,TRBJ1-2,TRBV5-6,NA,CASSSRDWINYGYTF,TGTGCCAGCAGCTCCCGCGACTGGATTAACTATGGCTACACCTTC
once,TRBJ1-1,TRBV9,TRBD1,CASSQGQAEAFF,TGTGCCAGCAGCCAGGGACAGGCGGAAGCTTTCTTT
NA,TRBJ2-1,TRBV13,TRBD2,CASSLVAGGLIHNEQFF,TGTGCCAGCAGCTTAGTAGCGGGGGGGCTAATCCACAATGAGCAGTTCTTC
NA,TRBJ2-7,TRBV4-3,NA,CASSGTGSYEQYF,TGCGCCAGCAGCGGCACAGGGTCCTACGAGCAGTACTTC
NA,TRBJ2-1,TRBV6-1,TRBD1,CASRDREDDNEQFF,TGTGCCAGCAGGGACAGGGAAGATGACAATGAGCAGTTCTTC
NA,TRBJ1-2,TRBV14,NA,CASSQASRGGGYTF,TGTGCCAGCAGCCAAGCCTCGCGGGGCGGAGGCTACACCTTC
NA,TRBJ2-7,TRBV5-4,TRBD2,CASSLVVAGGPYEQYF,TGTGCCAGCAGCTTGGTTGTAGCGGGGGGGCCGTACGAGCAGTACTTC
NA,TRBJ1-6,TRBV7-9,TRBD1,CASSSRDSNSPLHF,TGTGCCAGCAGCTCCCGGGACAGTAATTCACCCCTCCACTTT
NA,TRBJ1-5,TRBV4-1,NA,CASSQFPGDSNQPQHF,TGCGCCAGCAGCCAATTTCCGGGGGATAGCAATCAGCCCCAGCATTTT
NA,TRBJ2-5,TRBV5-1,TRBD2,CASSSPSPSGGAEETQYF,TGCGCCAGCAGCTCCCCCTCCCCTAGCGGGGGGGCCGAGGAGACCCAGTACTTC
NA,TRBJ1-1,TRBV4-3,TRBD1,CASSQGDRSDTEAFF,TGCGCCAGCAGCCAAGGGGACAGAAGTGACACTGAAGCTTTCTTT
NA,TRBJ2-1,TRBV6-5,NA,CASSPGTVTYNEQFF,TGTGCCAGCAGCCCCGGGACTGTAACCTACAATGAGCAGTTCTTC
NA,TRBJ2-1,TRBV7-9,TRBD2,CASSPKRGGPNEQFF,TGTGCCAGCAGCCCAAAGCGGGGGGGCCCGAATGAGCAGTTCTTC
NA,TRBJ2-3,TRBV30,NA,CAWSVPLGHGNFLTDTQYF,TGTGCCTGGAGTGTCCCTCTGGGACATGGAAATTTTCTGACAGATACGCAGTATTTT
NA,TRBJ2-3,TRBV4-3,NA,CASSQEVGQEGDTQYF,TGCGCCAGCAGCCAAGAGGTAGGGCAGGAGGGGGATACGCAGTATTTT
NA,TRBJ2-3,TRBV27,TRBD1,CASRPRDRGGTDTQYF,TGTGCCAGCAGGCCCCGGGACAGGGGGGGCACAGATACGCAGTATTTT